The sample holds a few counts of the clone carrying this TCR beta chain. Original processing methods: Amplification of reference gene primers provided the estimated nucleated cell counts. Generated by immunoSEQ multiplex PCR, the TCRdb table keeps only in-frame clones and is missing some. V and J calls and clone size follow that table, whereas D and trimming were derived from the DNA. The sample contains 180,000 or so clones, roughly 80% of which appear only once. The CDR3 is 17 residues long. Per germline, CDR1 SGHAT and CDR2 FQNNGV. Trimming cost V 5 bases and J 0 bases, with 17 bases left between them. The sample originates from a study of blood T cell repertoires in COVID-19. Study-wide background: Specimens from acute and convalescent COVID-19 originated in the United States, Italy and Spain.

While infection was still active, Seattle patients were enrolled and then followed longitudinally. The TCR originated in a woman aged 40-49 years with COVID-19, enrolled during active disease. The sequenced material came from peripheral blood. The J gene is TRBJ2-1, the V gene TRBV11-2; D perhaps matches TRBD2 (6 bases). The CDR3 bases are TGTGCCAGCAGCCCGCGGACTACCTTAAGCTCCTACAATGAGCAGTTCTTC. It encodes CASSPRTTLSSYNEQFF.